This T cell receptor beta chain was obtained from a study of Graves' ophthalmopathy and Graves' hyperthyroidism. Broader study findings: In separating ophthalmopathy from stable hyperthyroidism, a 13-signature model achieved 85% to 90% sensitivity and 81.08% specificity.

Pregnant or lactating patients and those with other autoimmune diseases or uncontrolled infections were excluded. The authors amplified TCR beta CDR3 regions from RNA transcripts. HTBI primers were used in a first-round RT-PCR, which preceded a second-round multiplex PCR. A single record per CDR3 protein comes from TCRdb applying MiXCR to the multiplex PCR reads. The sample includes more than 300,000 distinct CDR3 sequences, about a sixth of them seen just once. Concerning this clonotype: The antigen remains unidentified.

The V end was cut by 3 bases, the J end by 6 bases, with 12 bases between. The length of the CDR3 is 14 residues. J is TRBJ1-5 and V is TRBV12-3 or TRBV12-4; D perhaps matches TRBD1 (6 bases). Sequencing input: peripheral blood. This clonotype originated in an adult woman with stable Graves' hyperthyroidism. DNA for the CDR3: TGTGCCAGCAGTTTTTCACAGGGAGGTCAGCCCCAGCATTTT. Its protein product is CASSFSQGGQPQHF.